The clone carrying this TCR beta chain has at least ten counts. What it binds is not known. This entry comes from a study of breast tumors, draining lymph nodes, adjacent tissues. Findings and caveats of the study: Tumors had less TCR diversity than lymph nodes, more than nontumor tissue.

CDR1 and CDR2 from the germline V gene are SEHNR and FQNEAQ (reference sequence). The CDR3 spans 15 residues. Trimming took 5 bases from V and 4 from J; bases not matched to a gene: 8. Samples came from axillary lymph nodes draining the breast cancer. MiXCR was run by TCRdb on the multiplex PCR reads, yielding one entry per CDR3 protein. The sample includes nearly 110,000 distinct CDR3 sequences, under 40% of them seen just once. The sequence was collected from a female donor with breast cancer. Some clones in this sample may be carry-over from other donors' samples. The rearrangement links TRBV7-9 to TRBJ2-7; 10 nucleotides agree with TRBD2. Sample: axillary lymph node tissue. The CDR3 is CASSPWTSGRYEQYF. Written as DNA, the CDR3 is TGTGCCAGCAGCCCCTGGACTAGCGGAAGATACGAGCAGTACTTC.